Listed here are 10 T cell receptor beta chains from one sample, sequenced in a study of regulatory T cells in long-lasting Graves disease. The time point here: newly diagnosed GD, antithyroid drugs for less than 3 months. Extracted RNA from PBMCs served as the source of the TCR library. HTBI primers from iRepertoire and Arm-PCR of CDR3 regions yielded the TCR beta libraries. TCRdb recomputed calls from the multiplex PCR reads with MiXCR, one row per CDR3 protein. This table holds about 470,000 distinct CDR3 sequences, around 16% found once. The same sample was also used in a study of T cells in Graves' hyperthyroidism and ophthalmopathy.

The source was peripheral blood mononuclear cells (PBMCs), collected at new diagnosis, from a patient treated with antithyroid drugs. These receptors originate from a man aged 40-49 years with Graves disease.

This clonotype has ten or more counts. This chain links TRBV12-3 or TRBV12-4 with TRBJ2-5; the match to TRBD2 covers 11 bases. The CDR3 covers 16 residues. V shed 6 bases and J 0 bases; nucleotides not matched to a gene: 6. CDR3 DNA: TGTGCCAGCAGCTCCGGGACTAGCGGCTACCAAGAGACCCAGTACTTC. Residues: CASSSGTSGYQETQYF.

This clonotype was seen ten or more times. In DNA, the CDR3 is TGTGCCTGGAGATTTCAAGGGACAGAAGCTTTCTTT. Encoded protein: CAWRFQGTEAFF. This chain connects TRBV30 to TRBJ1-1, with D possibly being TRBD1 (6 bases). The V gene lost 3 bases and the J gene lost 8 bases, with 13 bases spanning the gap. The CDR3 length is 12 residues. Per germline, CDR1 GTSNPN and CDR2 SVGIG (reference sequence).

The table lists this clonotype with many counts. The CDR3 sequence: CAFQRAGVFGYTF. The CDR3 DNA follows: TGTGCCTTTCAAAGGGCCGGGGTCTTCGGCTACACCTTC. The gene calls are TRBV30 and TRBJ1-2; the D is unclear. CDR1 GTSNPN and CDR2 SVGIG come from the germline V gene (reference sequence). Trimming left V 7 bases short and J 8 bases short, with 20 bases between. The CDR3 is 13 residues long.

This clonotype was counted ten times or more. The CDR3 sequence is CASSPVRRSSYNEQFF. The DNA of the CDR3 is TGCGCCAGCAGCCCTGTAAGACGCAGCTCCTACAATGAGCAGTTCTTC. The rearrangement links TRBV5-1 to TRBJ2-1; D gene uncertain. The CDR3 is 16 residues long. V dropped 4 bases and J dropped 0 bases, with 14 bases sitting between them. Germline lookup yields CDR1 SGHRS and CDR2 YFSETQ.

This clonotype was counted many times. The CDR3 spells CSAGGWDRGLDEQYF. CDR3 DNA: TGCAGTGCTGGGGGATGGGATCGGGGTCTCGACGAGCAGTACTTC. The rearrangement uses TRBV20-1 and TRBJ2-7; D is possibly TRBD1 or TRBD2 (5 bases each). Trimming shortened V by 5 bases and J by 5 bases, and 22 bases separated the two germline ends. The CDR3 covers 15 residues. Germline CDR1 is DFQATT and CDR2 is SNEGSKA (reference sequence).

This clonotype was detected ten times or more. V and J are TRBV20-1 and TRBJ2-7; TRBD2 agrees at 13 bases. Germline CDR1 is DFQATT and CDR2 is SNEGSKA (reference sequence). With V trimmed by 3 bases and J by 4 bases, 6 bases remained unmatched. The CDR3 spans 15 residues. The CDR3 here is CSASGGTSGMYEQYF. In DNA, the CDR3 is TGCAGTGCTAGTGGGGGGACTAGCGGGATGTACGAGCAGTACTTC.

This clonotype was counted at least ten times. The chain carries TRBV13 and TRBJ1-2; D not certain. Deletions cut 5 bases from V and 1 base from J, with 23 bases between. The CDR3 is 18 residues long. The germline gives CDR1 PRHDT, CDR2 FYEKMQ (reference sequence). This CDR3 reads CASSATPPGSAFNYGYTF. The CDR3 nucleotides are TGTGCCAGCAGCGCCACTCCCCCGGGCAGTGCCTTTAACTATGGCTACACCTTC.

The chain recombines TRBV20-1 with TRBJ2-5; D is possibly TRBD1 or TRBD2 (5 bases each). Per the germline V gene, CDR1 is DFQATT and CDR2 is SNEGSKA (reference sequence). The CDR3 runs 12 residues. Between the trimmed V and J ends, which lost 4 bases and 5 bases, there was a span of 11 bases. CDR3: CSATGTTETQYF. The CDR3 nucleotides are TGCAGTGCTACCGGGACGACGGAGACCCAGTACTTC.

This chain joins TRBV20-1 and TRBJ2-3; TRBD2 matches 7 bases. The CDR3 length is 15 residues. Germline V gene sequence: CDR1 DFQATT, CDR2 SNEGSKA (reference sequence). Trimming at V came to 1 base and at J to 1 base, leaving 5 bases not matched to a gene. CDR3: CSARGPGLRTDTQYF. The CDR3 bases are TGCAGTGCTAGAGGGCCGGGACTACGCACAGATACGCAGTATTTT.

This clonotype was picked up many times. This sequence joins TRBV28 and TRBJ2-3, with D possibly TRBD2 on 6 matching bases. CDR3 length: 14 amino acids. The germline CDR1 and CDR2 sequences are MDHEN and SYDVKM. V lost 5 bases and J lost 4, with 13 bases in between. The CDR3 sequence is CASSPGWEADTQYF. In DNA form, the CDR3 reads TGTGCCAGCAGTCCGGGATGGGAGGCAGATACGCAGTATTTT.